This T cell receptor (beta chain) was sequenced in a study of cytomegalovirus exposure and HLA in healthy donors. The study, taken as a whole, reports: In a later analysis, TCR beta V- and J-gene trimming was associated with a missense DCLRE1C variant.

CDR1 and CDR2 from the germline V gene are GTSNPN and SVGIG (reference sequence). Trimming pared 8 bases from V and 2 bases from J, leaving 12 bases between. The CDR3 is 12 amino acids. This clone occurred a few times. The antigen is not known. Primers included in the PCR were 60 Vbeta and 13 Jbeta primers. Sequenced by immunoSEQ multiplex PCR; TCRdb stores in-frame clones only, minus some. This sample has around 180,000 clones, with about three quarters found just once. What was sequenced was PBMCs. The sequence was collected from a girl aged 10-17 years in good health and CMV-seronegative. The chain has TRBV30 and TRBJ1-1; the D gene is possibly TRBD1 (6 bases). CDR3 sequence (DNA): TGTGCCCTGGGACAAGATAACACTGAAGCTTTCTTT. It translates to CALGQDNTEAFF. Based on the CDR3 plus reference TRBV30 and TRBJ1-1, the full variable domain is SQTIHQWPATLVQPVGSPLSLECTVEGTSNPNLYWYRQAAGRGLQLLFYSVGIGQISSEVPQNLSASRPQDRQFILSSKKLLLSDSGFYLCALGQDNTEAFFGQGTRLTVV.